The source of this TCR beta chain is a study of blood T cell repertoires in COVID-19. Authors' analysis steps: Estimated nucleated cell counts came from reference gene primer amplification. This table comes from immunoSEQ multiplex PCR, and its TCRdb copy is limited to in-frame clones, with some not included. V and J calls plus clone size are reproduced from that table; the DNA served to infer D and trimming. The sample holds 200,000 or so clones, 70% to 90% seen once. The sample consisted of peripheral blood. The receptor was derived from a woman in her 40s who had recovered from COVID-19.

The CDR3 sequence is CATSGLFNEQFF. DNA for the CDR3: TGTGCCACCAGTGGACTGTTCAATGAGCAGTTCTTC. The chain couples TRBV24-1 to TRBJ2-1; D remains ambiguous. In germline, CDR1 is KGHDR, CDR2 SFDVKD. This CDR3 region has 12 residues. V dropped 5 bases and J dropped 6 bases, with 7 bases sitting between them.